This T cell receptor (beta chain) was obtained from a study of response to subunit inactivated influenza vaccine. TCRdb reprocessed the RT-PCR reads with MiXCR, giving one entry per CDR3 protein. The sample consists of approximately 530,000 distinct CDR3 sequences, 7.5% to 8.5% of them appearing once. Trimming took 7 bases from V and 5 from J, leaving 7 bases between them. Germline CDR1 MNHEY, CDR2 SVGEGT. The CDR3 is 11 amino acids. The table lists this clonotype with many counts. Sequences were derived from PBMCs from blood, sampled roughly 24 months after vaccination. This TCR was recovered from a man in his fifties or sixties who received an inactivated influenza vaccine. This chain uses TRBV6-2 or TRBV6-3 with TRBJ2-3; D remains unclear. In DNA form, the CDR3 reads TGTGCCAGCACCCTGGGAGATACGCAGTATTTT. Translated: CASTLGDTQYF.